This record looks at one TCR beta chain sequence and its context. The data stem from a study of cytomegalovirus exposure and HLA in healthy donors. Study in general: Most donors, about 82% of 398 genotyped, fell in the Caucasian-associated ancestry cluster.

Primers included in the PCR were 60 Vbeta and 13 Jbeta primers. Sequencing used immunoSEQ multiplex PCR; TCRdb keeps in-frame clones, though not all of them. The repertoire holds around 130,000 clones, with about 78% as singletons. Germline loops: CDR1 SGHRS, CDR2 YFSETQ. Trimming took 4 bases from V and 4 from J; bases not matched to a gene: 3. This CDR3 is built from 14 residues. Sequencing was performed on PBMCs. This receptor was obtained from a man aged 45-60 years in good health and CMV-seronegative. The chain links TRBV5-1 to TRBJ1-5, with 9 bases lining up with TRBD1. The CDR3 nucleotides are TGCGCCAGCAGCCCCGGACAGGGGAATCAGCCCCAGCATTTT. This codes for CASSPGQGNQPQHF.